Listed here is a single T cell receptor beta chain. In Seattle, patients joined the study during active infection and were tracked longitudinally. Original methodology: Scientists estimated how many nucleated cells there were by amplifying reference gene primers. Only in-frame clones appear in the TCRdb table, and some are missing; sequencing was by immunoSEQ multiplex PCR. V and J calls and clone size come straight from that table; D and trimming were deduced from the DNA. The profile shows 200,000 or so clones, roughly nine tenths of them singletons. Losses at the gene ends were 4 bases for V and 6 bases for J; bases not matched to a gene: 5. The germline CDR1 and CDR2 sequences are MRHNA and SNTAGT. This CDR3 is built from 13 residues. The data are from a study of blood T cell repertoires in COVID-19.

The chain is built from TRBV6-4 and TRBJ2-7, with TRBD2 matching 8 bases. Sample: peripheral blood. This clonotype was sampled from a man aged 60 to 69 with COVID-19, enrolled during active disease. The CDR3 region has the DNA TGTGCCAGCAGTGCAGCCGGGGGGGGCGAGCAGTACTTC. Translated: CASSAAGGGEQYF.